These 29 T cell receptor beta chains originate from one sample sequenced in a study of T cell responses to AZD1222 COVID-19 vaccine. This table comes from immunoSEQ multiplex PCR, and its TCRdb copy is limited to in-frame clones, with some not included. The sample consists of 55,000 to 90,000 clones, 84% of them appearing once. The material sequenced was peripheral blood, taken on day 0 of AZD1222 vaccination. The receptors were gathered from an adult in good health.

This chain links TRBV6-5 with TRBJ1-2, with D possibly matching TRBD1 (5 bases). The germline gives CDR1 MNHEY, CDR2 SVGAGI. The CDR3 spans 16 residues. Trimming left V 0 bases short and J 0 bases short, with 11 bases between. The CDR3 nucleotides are TGTGCCAGCAGTTACTCTTCGAGGGGAGCTAACTATGGCTACACCTTC. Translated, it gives CASSYSSRGANYGYTF.

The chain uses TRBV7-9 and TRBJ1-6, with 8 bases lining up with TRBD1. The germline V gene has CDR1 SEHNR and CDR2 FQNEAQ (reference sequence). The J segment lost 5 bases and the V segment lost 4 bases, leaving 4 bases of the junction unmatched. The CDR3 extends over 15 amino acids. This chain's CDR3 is CASSSRQGNNSPLHF. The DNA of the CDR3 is TGTGCCAGCAGCTCTCGACAGGGGAATAATTCACCCCTCCACTTT.

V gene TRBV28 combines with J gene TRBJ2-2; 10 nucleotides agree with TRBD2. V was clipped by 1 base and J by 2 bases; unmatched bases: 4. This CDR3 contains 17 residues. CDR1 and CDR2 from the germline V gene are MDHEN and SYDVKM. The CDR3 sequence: CASSLLAGGPNTGELFF. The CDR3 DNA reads TGTGCCAGCAGTTTATTAGCGGGGGGCCCTAACACCGGGGAGCTGTTTTTT.

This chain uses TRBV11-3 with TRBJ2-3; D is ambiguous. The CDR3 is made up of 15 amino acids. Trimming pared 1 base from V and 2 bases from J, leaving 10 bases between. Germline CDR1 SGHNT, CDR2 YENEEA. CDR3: CASSLGRFPTDTQYF. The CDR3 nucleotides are TGTGCCAGCAGCTTAGGGAGATTCCCCACAGATACGCAGTATTTT.

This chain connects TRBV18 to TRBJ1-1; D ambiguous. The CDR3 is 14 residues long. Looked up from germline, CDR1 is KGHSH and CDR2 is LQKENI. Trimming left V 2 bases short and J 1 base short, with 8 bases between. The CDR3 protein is CASSPNRPNTEAFF. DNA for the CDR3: TGTGCCAGCTCACCAAACAGACCGAACACTGAAGCTTTCTTT. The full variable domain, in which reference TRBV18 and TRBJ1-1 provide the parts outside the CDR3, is NAGVMQNPRHLVRRRGQEARLRCSPMKGHSHVYWYRQLPEEGLKFMVYLQKENIIDESGMPKERFSAEFPKEGPSILRIQQVVRGDSAAYFCASSPNRPNTEAFFGQGTRLTVV.

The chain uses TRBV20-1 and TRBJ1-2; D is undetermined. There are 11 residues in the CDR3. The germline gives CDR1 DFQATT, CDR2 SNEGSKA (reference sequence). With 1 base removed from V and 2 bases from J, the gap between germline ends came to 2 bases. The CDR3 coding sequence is TGCAGTGCTAGAGCCAACTATGGCTACACCTTC. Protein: CSARANYGYTF.

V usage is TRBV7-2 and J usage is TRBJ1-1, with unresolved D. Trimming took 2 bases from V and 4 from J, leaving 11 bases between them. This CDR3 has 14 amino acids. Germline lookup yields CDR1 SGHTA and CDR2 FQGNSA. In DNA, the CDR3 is TGTGCCAGCAGCTTATATCTGGGCGCCACTGAAGCTTTCTTT. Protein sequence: CASSLYLGATEAFF.

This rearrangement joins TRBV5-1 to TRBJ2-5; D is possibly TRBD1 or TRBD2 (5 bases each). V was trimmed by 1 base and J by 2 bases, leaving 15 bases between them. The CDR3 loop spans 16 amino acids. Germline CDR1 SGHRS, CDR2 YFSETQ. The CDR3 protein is CASSLIPPGAQETQYF. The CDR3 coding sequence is TGCGCCAGCAGCTTGATACCCCCCGGGGCGCAAGAGACCCAGTACTTC.

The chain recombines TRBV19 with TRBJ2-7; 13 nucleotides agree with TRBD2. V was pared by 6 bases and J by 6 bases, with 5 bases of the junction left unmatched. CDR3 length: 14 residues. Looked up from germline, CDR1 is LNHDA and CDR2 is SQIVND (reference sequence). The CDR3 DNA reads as TGTGCCAGTAGAACCGGGACTAGCGGGGTCGAGCAGTACTTC. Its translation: CASRTGTSGVEQYF.

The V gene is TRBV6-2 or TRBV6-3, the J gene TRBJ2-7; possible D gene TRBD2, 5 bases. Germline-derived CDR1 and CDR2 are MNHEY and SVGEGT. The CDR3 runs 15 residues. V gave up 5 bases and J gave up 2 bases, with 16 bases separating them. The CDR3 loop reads CASSPGLALPYEQYF. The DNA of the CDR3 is TGTGCCAGCAGTCCAGGCCTAGCCCTACCCTACGAGCAGTACTTC.

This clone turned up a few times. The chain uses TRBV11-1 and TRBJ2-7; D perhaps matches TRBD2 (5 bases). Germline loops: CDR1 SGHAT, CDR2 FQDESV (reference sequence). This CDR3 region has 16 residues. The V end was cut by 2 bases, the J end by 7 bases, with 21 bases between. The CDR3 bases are TGTGCCAGCAGCTTACTCGGCGCGGGCAGCCCGGGAGAGCAGTACTTC. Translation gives CASSLLGAGSPGEQYF. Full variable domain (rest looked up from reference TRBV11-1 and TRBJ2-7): EAEVAQSPRYKITEKSQAVAFWCDPISGHATLYWYRQILGQGPELLVQFQDESVVDDSQLPKDRFSAERLKGVDSTLKIQPAELGDSAMYLCASSLLGAGSPGEQYFGPGTRLTVT.

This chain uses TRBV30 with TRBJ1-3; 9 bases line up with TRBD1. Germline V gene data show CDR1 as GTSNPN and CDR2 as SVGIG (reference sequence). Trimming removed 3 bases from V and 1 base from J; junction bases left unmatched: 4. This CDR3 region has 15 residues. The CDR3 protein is CAWRADRGSGNTIYF. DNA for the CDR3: TGTGCCTGGAGGGCTGACAGGGGGTCTGGAAACACCATATATTTT.

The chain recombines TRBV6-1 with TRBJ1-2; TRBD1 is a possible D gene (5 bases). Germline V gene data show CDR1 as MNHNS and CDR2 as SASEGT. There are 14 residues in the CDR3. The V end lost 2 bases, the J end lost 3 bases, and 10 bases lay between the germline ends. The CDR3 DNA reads TGTGCCAGCAGTGAATCGACAGCCGACTATGGCTACACCTTC. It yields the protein CASSESTADYGYTF.

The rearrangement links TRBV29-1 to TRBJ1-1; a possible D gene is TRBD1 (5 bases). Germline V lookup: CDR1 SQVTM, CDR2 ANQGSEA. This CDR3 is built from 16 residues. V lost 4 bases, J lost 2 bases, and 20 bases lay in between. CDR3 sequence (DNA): TGCAGCGTTGGCCGGGACGGAGCCGACCGAAACACTGAAGCTTTCTTT. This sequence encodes CSVGRDGADRNTEAFF. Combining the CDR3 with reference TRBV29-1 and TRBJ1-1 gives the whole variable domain SAVISQKPSRDICQRGTSLTIQCQVDSQVTMMFWYRQQPGQSLTLIATANQGSEATYESGFVIDKFPISRPNLTFSTLTVSNMSPEDSSIYLCSVGRDGADRNTEAFFGQGTRLTVV.

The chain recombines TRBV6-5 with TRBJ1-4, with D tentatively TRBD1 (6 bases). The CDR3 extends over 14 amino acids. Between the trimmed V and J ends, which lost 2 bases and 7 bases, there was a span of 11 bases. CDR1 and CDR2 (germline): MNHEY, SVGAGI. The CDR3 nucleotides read TGTGCCAGCAGTTACCAGGGAGGGGGTGAAAAACTGTTTTTT. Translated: CASSYQGGGEKLFF.

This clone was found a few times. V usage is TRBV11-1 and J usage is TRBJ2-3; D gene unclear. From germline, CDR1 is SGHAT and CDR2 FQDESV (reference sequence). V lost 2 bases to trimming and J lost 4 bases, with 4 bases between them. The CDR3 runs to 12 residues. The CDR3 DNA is TGTGCCAGCAGCTTAACCTCAGATACGCAGTATTTT. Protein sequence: CASSLTSDTQYF.

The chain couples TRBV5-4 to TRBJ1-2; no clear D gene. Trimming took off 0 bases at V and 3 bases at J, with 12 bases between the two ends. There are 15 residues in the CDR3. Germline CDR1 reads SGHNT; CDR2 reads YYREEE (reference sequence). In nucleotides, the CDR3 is TGTGCCAGCAGCTTGGGGCCCGGCAGCTACTATGGCTACACCTTC. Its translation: CASSLGPGSYYGYTF.

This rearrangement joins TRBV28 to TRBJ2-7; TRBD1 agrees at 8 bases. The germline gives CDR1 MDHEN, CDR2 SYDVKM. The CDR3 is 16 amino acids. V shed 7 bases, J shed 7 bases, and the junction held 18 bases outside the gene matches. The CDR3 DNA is TGTGCCAGCACTTCCCGGGACAGGAGTGATTTTGGTGAGCAGTACTTC. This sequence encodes CASTSRDRSDFGEQYF.

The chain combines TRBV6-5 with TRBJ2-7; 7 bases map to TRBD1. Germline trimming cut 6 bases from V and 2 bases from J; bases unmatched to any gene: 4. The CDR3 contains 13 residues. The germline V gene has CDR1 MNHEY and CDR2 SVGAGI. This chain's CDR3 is CASRTGQTYEQYF. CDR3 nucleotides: TGTGCCAGCAGGACGGGACAGACCTACGAGCAGTACTTC.

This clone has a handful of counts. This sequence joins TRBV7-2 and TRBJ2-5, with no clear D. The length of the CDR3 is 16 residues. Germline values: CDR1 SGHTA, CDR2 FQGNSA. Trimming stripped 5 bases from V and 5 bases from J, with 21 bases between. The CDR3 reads CASSPARTTMGETQYF. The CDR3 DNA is TGTGCCAGCAGCCCAGCCAGGACGACGATGGGGGAGACCCAGTACTTC.

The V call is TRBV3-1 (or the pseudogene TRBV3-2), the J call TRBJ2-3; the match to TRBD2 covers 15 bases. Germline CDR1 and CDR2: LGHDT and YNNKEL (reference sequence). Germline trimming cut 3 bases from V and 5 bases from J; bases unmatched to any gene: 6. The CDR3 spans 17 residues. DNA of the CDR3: TGTGCCAGCAGCCAGGGACTAGCGGGGGGCCGACTAGATACGCAGTATTTT. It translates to CASSQGLAGGRLDTQYF.

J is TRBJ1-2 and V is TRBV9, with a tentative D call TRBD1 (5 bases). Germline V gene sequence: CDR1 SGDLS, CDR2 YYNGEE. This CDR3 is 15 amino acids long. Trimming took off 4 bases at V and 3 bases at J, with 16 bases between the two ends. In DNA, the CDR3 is TGTGCCAGCAGCCTCCGGGGCAGGGATGACTATGGCTACACCTTC. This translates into CASSLRGRDDYGYTF. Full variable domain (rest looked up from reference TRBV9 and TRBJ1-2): DSGVTQTPKHLITATGQRVTLRCSPRSGDLSVYWYQQSLDQGLQFLIQYYNGEERAKGNILERFSAQQFPDLHSELNLSSLELGDSALYFCASSLRGRDDYGYTFGSGTRLTVV.

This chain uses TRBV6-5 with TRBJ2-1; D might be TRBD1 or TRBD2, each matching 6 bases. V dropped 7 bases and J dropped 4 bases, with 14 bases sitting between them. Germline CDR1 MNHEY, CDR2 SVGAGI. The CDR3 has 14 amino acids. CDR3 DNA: TGTGCCAGCAATTCGGGGGCTTGGTACAATGAGCAGTTCTTC. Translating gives CASNSGAWYNEQFF.

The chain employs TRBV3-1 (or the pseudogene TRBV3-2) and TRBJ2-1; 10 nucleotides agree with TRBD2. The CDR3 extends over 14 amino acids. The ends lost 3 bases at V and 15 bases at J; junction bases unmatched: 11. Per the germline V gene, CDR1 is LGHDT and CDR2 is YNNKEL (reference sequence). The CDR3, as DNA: TGTGCCAGCAGCCAGTATTCTAGCGGGGGCTACGGGTTCTTC. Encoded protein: CASSQYSSGGYGFF.

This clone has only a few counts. The CDR3 region has the DNA TGTGCCACCCGCTTTCGAAACACTGAAGCTTTCTTT. Translated: CATRFRNTEAFF. The chain recombines TRBV12-3 or TRBV12-4 with TRBJ1-1; D not certain. This CDR3 is built from 12 residues. Trimming stripped 10 bases from V and 2 bases from J, with 11 bases between.

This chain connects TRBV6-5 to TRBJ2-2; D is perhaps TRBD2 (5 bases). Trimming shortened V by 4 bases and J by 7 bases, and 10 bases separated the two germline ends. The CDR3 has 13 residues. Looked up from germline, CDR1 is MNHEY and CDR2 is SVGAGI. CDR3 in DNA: TGTGCCAGCAGTTTCGGGGAGAGCGGGGAGCTGTTTTTT. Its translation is CASSFGESGELFF.

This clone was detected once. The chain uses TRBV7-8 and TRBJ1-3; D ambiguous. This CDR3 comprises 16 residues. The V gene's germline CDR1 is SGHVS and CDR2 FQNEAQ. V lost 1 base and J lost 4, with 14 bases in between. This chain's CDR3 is CASSLVVGFVGNTIYF. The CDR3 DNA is TGTGCCAGCAGCTTAGTGGTGGGGTTTGTGGGAAACACCATATATTTT. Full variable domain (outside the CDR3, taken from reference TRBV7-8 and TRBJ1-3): GAGVSQSPRYKVAKRGQDVALRCDPISGHVSLFWYQQALGQGPEFLTYFQNEAQLDKSGLPSDRFFAERPEGSVSTLKIQRTQQEDSAVYLCASSLVVGFVGNTIYFGEGSWLTVV.

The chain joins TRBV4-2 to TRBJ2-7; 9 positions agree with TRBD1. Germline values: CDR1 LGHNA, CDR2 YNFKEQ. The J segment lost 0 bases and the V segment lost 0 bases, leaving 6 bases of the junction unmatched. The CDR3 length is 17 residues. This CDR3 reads CASSQDGDRVSSYEQYF. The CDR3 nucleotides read TGTGCCAGCAGCCAAGATGGGGACAGGGTAAGCTCCTACGAGCAGTACTTC.

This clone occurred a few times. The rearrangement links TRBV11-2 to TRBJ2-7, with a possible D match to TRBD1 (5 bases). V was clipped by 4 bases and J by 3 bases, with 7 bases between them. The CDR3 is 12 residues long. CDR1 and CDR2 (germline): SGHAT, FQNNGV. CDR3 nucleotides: TGTGCCAGCAGCTCCAGGGTCTACGAGCAGTACTTC. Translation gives CASSSRVYEQYF.